A single sample is the source of the 24 T cell receptor beta chains below, sequenced in a study of blood T cell repertoires in COVID-19. Produced via immunoSEQ multiplex PCR; TCRdb's table is partial and in-frame only. The sample carries about 45,000 clones, more than 70% recorded once. Material: peripheral blood. These receptors were obtained from a woman older than 75 with acute or convalescent COVID-19.

Regarding this clone: The junction does not match germline at one end; this may be a read error. This chain connects TRBV7-7 to TRBJ2-3, with unresolved D. CDR1 and CDR2 (germline): SSHAT, FNYEAQ (reference sequence). CDR3 length: 15 amino acids. CDR3 nucleotides: TGTGCTAGCAGCTTAGGTCTAGGAGTAAAAGATACGCAGTATTTT. This codes for CASSLGLGVKDTQYF.

V usage is TRBV6-5 and J usage is TRBJ1-1; D may be TRBD1 (6 bases). The V gene's germline CDR1 is MNHEY and CDR2 SVGAGI. V lost 5 bases and J 1 base, leaving 14 bases between the germline ends. This CDR3 is built from 15 residues. The CDR3 here is CASSPPGTRNTEAFF. The CDR3 DNA sequence: TGTGCCAGCAGTCCTCCTGGGACACGGAACACTGAAGCTTTCTTT.

The genes are TRBV30 and TRBJ1-5, with a tentative D call TRBD1 (6 bases). V dropped 2 bases and J dropped 0 bases, with 14 bases sitting between them. Looked up from germline, CDR1 is GTSNPN and CDR2 is SVGIG (reference sequence). CDR3 length equals 16 residues. The CDR3 reads CAWSPMTGYSNQPQHF. In nucleotides, the CDR3 is TGTGCCTGGAGTCCGATGACAGGATATAGCAATCAGCCCCAGCATTTT.

Comments on this clone: The CDR3 does not end in the conserved phenylalanine or tryptophan, so this is likely a read error. Because the CDR3's place on the DNA is in doubt, the DNA is left out and the CDR3 is given as listed by TCRdb. This chain connects TRBV5-4 to TRBJ1-2. Germline CDR1 reads SGHNT; CDR2 reads YYREEE (reference sequence). Counting both end residues, the CDR3 totals 15 amino acids. CDR3 amino acids: CASSLGGTGRGSPPV.

The V call is TRBV6-6, the J call TRBJ2-1; maybe TRBD2 (6 bases). Trimming removed 0 bases from V and 9 bases from J, with 18 bases in between. The germline V gene has CDR1 MNHNY and CDR2 SVGAGI (reference sequence). There are 16 residues in the CDR3. The CDR3 sequence: CASSYSELAGGGEQFF. The CDR3, as DNA: TGTGCCAGCAGTTACTCGGAACTAGCTGGAGGAGGTGAGCAGTTCTTC.

This sequence joins TRBV30 and TRBJ2-1; D is perhaps TRBD2 (6 bases). From germline, CDR1 is GTSNPN and CDR2 SVGIG (reference sequence). The CDR3 has 14 amino acids. V was trimmed by 4 bases and J by 10 bases, leaving 20 bases between them. CDR3 nucleotide sequence: TGTGCCTGGACTGACCGACAACTAGCAAGGGAGCAGTTCTTC. This translates into CAWTDRQLAREQFF.

This rearrangement joins TRBV6-5 to TRBJ2-5; perhaps TRBD1 as D (6 bases). Germline V gene sequence: CDR1 MNHEY, CDR2 SVGAGI. This CDR3 has 13 residues. Trimming took off 6 bases at V and 5 bases at J, with 13 bases between the two ends. In DNA form, the CDR3 reads TGTGCCAGCAGCTCAGGGGTTGGGGAGACCCAGTACTTC. Amino acids: CASSSGVGETQYF.

V is TRBV2 and J is TRBJ1-5; 8 bases align to TRBD1. Germline loops: CDR1 SNHLY, CDR2 FYNNEI. The CDR3 has 14 residues. V dropped 6 bases and J dropped 9; count of bases not matched to a gene: 10. CDR3: CASRADGQGRPQHF. In nucleotides, the CDR3 is TGTGCCAGCAGAGCCGATGGACAGGGCAGGCCCCAGCATTTT. The full variable domain, rest sourced from reference TRBV2 and TRBJ1-5, is EPEVTQTPSHQVTQMGQEVILRCVPISNHLYFYWYRQILGQKVEFLVSFYNNEISEKSEIFDDQFSVERPDGSNFTLKIRSTKLEDSAMYFCASRADGQGRPQHFGDGTRLSIL.

The CDR3 spells CASQGGAHEKLFF. As DNA, the CDR3 is TGTGCCAGTCAAGGGGGGGCGCACGAAAAACTGTTTTTT. The chain recombines TRBV19 with TRBJ1-4, with D perhaps matching TRBD1 (6 bases). Germline assignment: CDR1 LNHDA and CDR2 SQIVND (reference sequence). V was clipped by 8 bases and J by 8 bases, with 15 bases between them. The CDR3 spans 13 residues.

The chain joins TRBV29-1 to TRBJ1-1, with D perhaps matching TRBD1 (6 bases). Germline V gene lookup returns CDR1 SQVTM and CDR2 ANQGSEA. Trimming removed 7 bases from V and 0 bases from J, with 15 bases in between. The CDR3 runs 14 residues. The DNA of the CDR3 is TGCAGCGCCTTCAGGGGAGAGGTGAACACTGAAGCTTTCTTT. Translated: CSAFRGEVNTEAFF.

The chain has TRBV5-1 and TRBJ1-4; 7 bases map to TRBD1. Trimming cost V 4 bases and J 5 bases; bases outside gene matches: 11. The CDR3 runs 16 residues. The germline V gene encodes CDR1 SGHRS and CDR2 YFSETQ. DNA of the CDR3: TGCGCCAGCAGCCGCGAGGTGACAGGGAGAAATGAAAAACTGTTTTTT. Amino acids: CASSREVTGRNEKLFF.

The V gene is TRBV10-3, the J gene TRBJ2-1; D is possibly TRBD2 (5 bases). This CDR3 comprises 15 residues. Deletions cut 7 bases from V and 8 bases from J, with 21 bases between. Germline V CDR1 and CDR2: ENHRY, SYGVKD. The CDR3 coding sequence is TGTGCCATCAAGCCACGGGTAAGGGAGTCGGATGAGCAGTTCTTC. Encoded protein: CAIKPRVRESDEQFF.

The chain carries TRBV4-2 and TRBJ1-4, with unresolved D. This CDR3 region has 15 residues. Trimming left V 2 bases short and J 4 bases short, with 11 bases between. CDR1 and CDR2 from the germline V gene are LGHNA and YNFKEQ. CDR3 nucleotides: TGTGCCAGCAGCCAACCGCCCGGTTTTAATGAAAAACTGTTTTTT. Amino acids: CASSQPPGFNEKLFF.

The chain employs TRBV7-9 and TRBJ2-3; D possibly corresponds to TRBD2 (6 bases). Germline V gene lookup returns CDR1 SEHNR and CDR2 FQNEAQ (reference sequence). V was trimmed by 8 bases and J by 0 bases, leaving 9 bases between them. This CDR3 spans 13 amino acids. The CDR3 region has the DNA TGTGCCAGCGGGGGGACTAGCACAGATACGCAGTATTTT. Protein: CASGGTSTDTQYF.

This clone has a handful of counts. The chain joins TRBV7-9 to TRBJ2-2, with D perhaps TRBD2 (5 bases). Germline V gene sequence: CDR1 SEHNR, CDR2 FQNEAQ (reference sequence). V lost 2 bases, J lost 6 bases, and 10 bases lay in between. The CDR3 spans 14 residues. The CDR3 reads CASSLWESSGELFF. CDR3 in DNA: TGTGCCAGCAGCTTATGGGAGTCTTCCGGGGAGCTGTTTTTT.

The chain has TRBV6-5 and TRBJ1-2; weak D call: TRBD1 (6 bases). Trimming left V 4 bases short and J 5 bases short, with 20 bases between. The CDR3 is made up of 16 amino acids. Germline CDR1 reads MNHEY; CDR2 reads SVGAGI. The CDR3 DNA reads as TGTGCCAGCAGTTCGGAACAGGGTTCCGGCAAATATGGCTACACCTTC. Residues: CASSSEQGSGKYGYTF.

The chain carries TRBV21-1 and TRBJ1-1; the listed D gene, TRBD1, was not tested against the DNA. TRBV21-1 is labeled a pseudogene. This CDR3 spans 17 amino acids. The CDR3 region is CASSKASGGRENTEAFF. CDR3 DNA: TGTGCCAGCAGCAAAGCTTCAGGCGGCAGGGAGAACACTGAAGCTTTCTTT.

The chain links TRBV29-1 to TRBJ2-1, with 7 bases lining up with TRBD2. Germline loops: CDR1 SQVTM, CDR2 ANQGSEA. The CDR3 loop spans 12 amino acids. Unmatched junction bases numbered 5, after V lost 7 bases and J lost 5 bases. The CDR3: CSGFGGDNEQFF. CDR3 DNA sequence: TGCAGCGGCTTTGGGGGGGACAATGAGCAGTTCTTC.

This sequence joins TRBV11-1 and TRBJ1-1; a possible D gene is TRBD1 (6 bases). The germline V gene encodes CDR1 SGHAT and CDR2 FQDESV (reference sequence). V lost 1 base and J 12 bases, leaving 18 bases between the germline ends. The CDR3 is 14 amino acids. The CDR3 sequence is CASSLVIGPQGSFF. The CDR3 nucleotides are TGTGCCAGCAGCTTAGTGATCGGGCCCCAGGGGTCTTTCTTT. Variable domain in full (rest from reference TRBV11-1 and TRBJ1-1): EAEVAQSPRYKITEKSQAVAFWCDPISGHATLYWYRQILGQGPELLVQFQDESVVDDSQLPKDRFSAERLKGVDSTLKIQPAELGDSAMYLCASSLVIGPQGSFFGQGTRLTVV.

The CDR3 region is CASSLGQGMGNQPQHF. In nucleotides, the CDR3 is TGTGCCAGCAGCTTGGGGCAGGGAATGGGCAATCAGCCCCAGCATTTT. The chain is built from TRBV5-8 and TRBJ1-5; a possible D gene is TRBD1 (5 bases). The CDR3 covers 16 residues. In germline, CDR1 is SGHTS, CDR2 YDEGEE. V lost 0 bases and J 2 bases, leaving 12 bases between the germline ends.

J is TRBJ2-5 and V is TRBV5-6; D gene uncertain. The CDR3 totals 12 residues. Germline V gives CDR1 SGHDT, CDR2 YYEEEE. V was trimmed by 1 base and J by 5 bases, leaving 6 bases between them. CDR3 bases: TGTGCCAGCAGCTTGAGTCGGGAGACCCAGTACTTC. Its protein is CASSLSRETQYF. Based on the CDR3 plus reference TRBV5-6 and TRBJ2-5, the full variable domain is DAGVTQSPTHLIKTRGQQVTLRCSPKSGHDTVSWYQQALGQGPQFIFQYYEEEERQRGNFPDRFSGHQFPNYSSELNVNALLLGDSALYLCASSLSRETQYFGPGTRLLVL.

The chain is built from TRBV7-9 and TRBJ2-7, with 8 nucleotides matching TRBD2. V lost 2 bases to trimming and J lost 5 bases; unmatched junction nucleotides: 5. CDR1 and CDR2 (germline): SEHNR, FQNEAQ (reference sequence). The CDR3 covers 14 residues. This CDR3 is CASSLSSGDDEQYF. The CDR3 DNA follows: TGTGCCAGCAGCTTAAGTAGCGGGGATGACGAGCAGTACTTC.

The rearrangement joins TRBV19 to TRBJ1-1; D may be TRBD1 (5 bases). Trimming pared 6 bases from V and 4 bases from J, leaving 18 bases between. Germline CDR1 and CDR2: LNHDA and SQIVND (reference sequence). The CDR3 is 15 amino acids. CDR3 region: CASRRGRPWGTEAFF. Written as DNA, the CDR3 is TGTGCCAGTAGAAGGGGCAGGCCATGGGGCACTGAAGCTTTCTTT.

This clone was observed a single time. V gene TRBV13 combines with J gene TRBJ1-4; D is undetermined. In germline, CDR1 is PRHDT, CDR2 FYEKMQ (reference sequence). The CDR3 covers 15 residues. The V end lost 4 bases, the J end lost 3 bases, and 12 bases lay between the germline ends. The CDR3 region is CASSSRRRANEKLFF. The CDR3 nucleotides read TGTGCCAGCAGCTCCCGGAGGCGGGCTAATGAAAAACTGTTTTTT.